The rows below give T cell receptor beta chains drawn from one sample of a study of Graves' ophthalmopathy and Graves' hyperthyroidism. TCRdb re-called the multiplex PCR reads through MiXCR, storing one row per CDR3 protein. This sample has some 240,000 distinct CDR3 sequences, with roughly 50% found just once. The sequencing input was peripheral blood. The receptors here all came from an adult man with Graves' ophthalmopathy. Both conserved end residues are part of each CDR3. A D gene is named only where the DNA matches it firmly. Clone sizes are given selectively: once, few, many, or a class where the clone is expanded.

cdr3_nt: TGTGCCAGCAGCTTGGATGCGGGAAGCTCCTACGAGCAGTACTTC
cdr3_aa: CASSLDAGSSYEQYF
j_call: TRBJ2-7
d_call: NA
clone_size: NA
v_call: TRBV9

cdr3_nt: TGTGCCAGCAGCTTAGCTAGGTTCGGGACAGGGGATGGCTACACCTTC
cdr3_aa: CASSLARFGTGDGYTF
j_call: TRBJ1-2
d_call: TRBD1
clone_size: NA
v_call: TRBV7-9

cdr3_nt: TGTGCCAGCAGTTACTCGTCGATGGCAGGGGGTGGAAACACCATATATTTT
cdr3_aa: CASSYSSMAGGGNTIYF
j_call: TRBJ1-3
d_call: TRBD1
clone_size: NA
v_call: TRBV6-2/TRBV6-3

cdr3_nt: TGTGCCAGCAGCGCACCTCATTTCCCTTATGGCTACACCTTC
cdr3_aa: CASSAPHFPYGYTF
j_call: TRBJ1-2
d_call: NA
clone_size: NA
v_call: TRBV9

cdr3_nt: TGTGCCAGCAGGGGGGACAGCCCTTCTAACTATGGCTACACCTTC
cdr3_aa: CASRGDSPSNYGYTF
j_call: TRBJ1-2
d_call: TRBD1
clone_size: few
v_call: TRBV12-3/TRBV12-4

cdr3_nt: TGTGCCAGCAGGGAAGGAGGGAAAGAGACCCAGTACTTC
cdr3_aa: CASREGGKETQYF
j_call: TRBJ2-5
d_call: NA
clone_size: few
v_call: TRBV6-1

cdr3_nt: TGTGCCAGCGACAGGGGGCAAAACACTGAAGCTTTCTTT
cdr3_aa: CASDRGQNTEAFF
j_call: TRBJ1-1
d_call: TRBD1
clone_size: once
v_call: TRBV2

cdr3_nt: TGTGCTAGTGGTCCCTCAGGGAGTACCTACGAGCAGTACTTC
cdr3_aa: CASGPSGSTYEQYF
j_call: TRBJ2-7
d_call: NA
clone_size: NA
v_call: TRBV12-5

cdr3_nt: TGTGCCGTCAGTGGTCGGACCTATCCAGACTACGAGCAGTACTTC
cdr3_aa: CAVSGRTYPDYEQYF
j_call: TRBJ2-7
d_call: NA
clone_size: NA
v_call: TRBV10-3

cdr3_nt: TGTGCCACCAGTGATGCGGGGGCCGCAGAGACCCAGTACTTC
cdr3_aa: CATSDAGAAETQYF
j_call: TRBJ2-5
d_call: NA
clone_size: few
v_call: TRBV24-1

cdr3_nt: TGTGCCACCAGCCCCACGGGGGTGGAGCAGTACTTC
cdr3_aa: CATSPTGVEQYF
j_call: TRBJ2-7
d_call: NA
clone_size: NA
v_call: TRBV15

cdr3_nt: TGCGCCAGCAGCTCACAGGTATCAGGGTATGGCTACACCTTC
cdr3_aa: CASSSQVSGYGYTF
j_call: TRBJ1-2
d_call: NA
clone_size: NA
v_call: TRBV5-1

cdr3_nt: TGTGCCAGCAGTTCGTCGCTCCTGAACACTGAAGCTTTCTTT
cdr3_aa: CASSSSLLNTEAFF
j_call: TRBJ1-1
d_call: NA
clone_size: few
v_call: TRBV2

cdr3_nt: TGTGCCAGCAGCCAACTAGCGGGAGGGCCTTACTTGAAGACCCAGTACTTC
cdr3_aa: CASSQLAGGPYLKTQYF
j_call: TRBJ2-5
d_call: TRBD2
clone_size: NA
v_call: TRBV7-2

cdr3_nt: TGTGCCAGCAGTGACCAACAGGGGGCTGGACAGCCCCAGCATTTT
cdr3_aa: CASSDQQGAGQPQHF
j_call: TRBJ1-5
d_call: TRBD1
clone_size: NA
v_call: TRBV25-1

cdr3_nt: TGTGCCAGCAGCGCTGGGGGTGGACAGACCCAGTACTTC
cdr3_aa: CASSAGGGQTQYF
j_call: TRBJ2-5
d_call: NA
clone_size: NA
v_call: TRBV9

cdr3_nt: TGCGCCAGCAACCTTGGTGGGGGCTCCACGGAGACCCAGTACTTC
cdr3_aa: CASNLGGGSTETQYF
j_call: TRBJ2-5
d_call: NA
clone_size: NA
v_call: TRBV5-1

cdr3_nt: TGTGCCAGCAGCGTAGATTTTCGGGTCACTGAAGCTTTCTTT
cdr3_aa: CASSVDFRVTEAFF
j_call: TRBJ1-1
d_call: NA
clone_size: NA
v_call: TRBV9

cdr3_nt: TGTGCCAGCAGCTTCCGGACAGGGGGCGCCGAGGGCTACACCTTC
cdr3_aa: CASSFRTGGAEGYTF
j_call: TRBJ1-2
d_call: TRBD1
clone_size: NA
v_call: TRBV7-8

cdr3_nt: TGTGCCAGCAGCCCGACAGGGGGAGTGAAGACCCAGTACTTC
cdr3_aa: CASSPTGGVKTQYF
j_call: TRBJ2-5
d_call: TRBD1
clone_size: few
v_call: TRBV7-2

cdr3_nt: TGTGCCAGTAGTATAGGGGGGGAGACCCAGTACTTC
cdr3_aa: CASSIGGETQYF
j_call: TRBJ2-5
d_call: NA
clone_size: few
v_call: TRBV19

cdr3_nt: TGTGCCAGCAGCCCTAGCGCGGGGCGCGGGACAGTTAATGAAAAACTGTTTTTT
cdr3_aa: CASSPSAGRGTVNEKLFF
j_call: TRBJ1-4
d_call: TRBD1
clone_size: few
v_call: TRBV7-9

cdr3_nt: TGCGCCAGCAGCCAAGGCAGGGGAAGGGATGGCTACACCTTC
cdr3_aa: CASSQGRGRDGYTF
j_call: TRBJ1-2
d_call: NA
clone_size: NA
v_call: TRBV4-1

cdr3_nt: TGCGCCAGCAGCTTGACTAGCTCCCTCCGGGCGGGGGCCAACGTCCTGACTTTC
cdr3_aa: CASSLTSSLRAGANVLTF
j_call: TRBJ2-6
d_call: NA
clone_size: NA
v_call: TRBV5-1

cdr3_nt: TGTGCCAGCAGCGCGGTAGGACAGGGGGTGGAAGAAAAACTGTTTTTT
cdr3_aa: CASSAVGQGVEEKLFF
j_call: TRBJ1-4
d_call: TRBD1
clone_size: few
v_call: TRBV7-9

cdr3_nt: TGTGCCAGCAGTTTAGGGACTTTCGAAGCTTTCTTT
cdr3_aa: CASSLGTFEAFF
j_call: TRBJ1-1
d_call: NA
clone_size: NA
v_call: TRBV6-2/TRBV6-3

cdr3_nt: TGTGCCAGCAGTGACTACCGGGGGGGAACTGAAGCTTTCTTT
cdr3_aa: CASSDYRGGTEAFF
j_call: TRBJ1-1
d_call: NA
clone_size: few
v_call: TRBV6-4

cdr3_nt: TGTGCCATCAGACCCCGGGGGAGGGCCCAGCATTTT
cdr3_aa: CAIRPRGRAQHF
j_call: TRBJ1-5
d_call: NA
clone_size: NA
v_call: TRBV10-3

cdr3_nt: TGTGCCAGCAGCTTAGGGACGGATGGCTACACCTTC
cdr3_aa: CASSLGTDGYTF
j_call: TRBJ1-2
d_call: NA
clone_size: NA
v_call: TRBV7-8

cdr3_nt: TGTGCCAGCAGCTGGACCGGGCGCACTGAAGCTTTCTTT
cdr3_aa: CASSWTGRTEAFF
j_call: TRBJ1-1
d_call: NA
clone_size: NA
v_call: TRBV11-2

cdr3_nt: TGTGCCAGTACCCGGGGCCCCATCGGGTCCTACGAGCAGTACTTC
cdr3_aa: CASTRGPIGSYEQYF
j_call: TRBJ2-7
d_call: NA
clone_size: NA
v_call: TRBV19

cdr3_nt: TGTGCCAGCAGCCCTGACAGGAATAACTACGAGCGGTACTTC
cdr3_aa: CASSPDRNNYERYF
j_call: TRBJ2-7
d_call: NA
clone_size: NA
v_call: TRBV9

cdr3_nt: TGCGCCAGCAGGGGGGCAGCGGGGGCCTTCACCGGGGAGCTGTTTTTT
cdr3_aa: CASRGAAGAFTGELFF
j_call: TRBJ2-2
d_call: TRBD2
clone_size: few
v_call: TRBV10-2

cdr3_nt: TGTGCCAGTAGTACCGGGGACTCCGGAAACACCATATATTTT
cdr3_aa: CASSTGDSGNTIYF
j_call: TRBJ1-3
d_call: NA
clone_size: NA
v_call: TRBV19

cdr3_nt: TGTGCCAGCAGCTTGGGATTACGCAGCGAAAAACTGTTTTTT
cdr3_aa: CASSLGLRSEKLFF
j_call: TRBJ1-4
d_call: NA
clone_size: NA
v_call: TRBV7-9

cdr3_nt: TGCGCCAGCCCCCGGCGGTTCAAAGAGACCCAGTACTTC
cdr3_aa: CASPRRFKETQYF
j_call: TRBJ2-5
d_call: NA
clone_size: NA
v_call: TRBV10-1

cdr3_nt: TGTGCCAGCACCCAGGGGTATGGGTACGAACAGTACTTC
cdr3_aa: CASTQGYGYEQYF
j_call: TRBJ2-7
d_call: NA
clone_size: NA
v_call: TRBV12-3/TRBV12-4

cdr3_nt: TGCAGCGTTGAAGGTGGAACCGGGGAGCTGTTTTTT
cdr3_aa: CSVEGGTGELFF
j_call: TRBJ2-2
d_call: NA
clone_size: few
v_call: TRBV29-1

cdr3_nt: TGTGCCAGCAGTTACGGGCTACGTGGGACAGCGAACACCGGGGAGCTGTTTTTT
cdr3_aa: CASSYGLRGTANTGELFF
j_call: TRBJ2-2
d_call: TRBD1
clone_size: NA
v_call: TRBV9

cdr3_nt: TGTGCCAGCAGCTTAGTAAGGGGGCGGCAAGAGACCCAGTACTTC
cdr3_aa: CASSLVRGRQETQYF
j_call: TRBJ2-5
d_call: TRBD1
clone_size: NA
v_call: TRBV7-9

cdr3_nt: TGTGCCAGCAATCGCGGGGCGGGTCAGCCCCAGCATTTT
cdr3_aa: CASNRGAGQPQHF
j_call: TRBJ1-5
d_call: NA
clone_size: NA
v_call: TRBV28

cdr3_nt: TGTGCCAGCAGCCAGACAGTAAACACGGAAAAACTGTTTTTT
cdr3_aa: CASSQTVNTEKLFF
j_call: TRBJ1-4
d_call: NA
clone_size: NA
v_call: TRBV2

cdr3_nt: TGCAGTGCTAGAGATGGCACCCTGTTGGCTGAAGCTTTCTTT
cdr3_aa: CSARDGTLLAEAFF
j_call: TRBJ1-1
d_call: NA
clone_size: few
v_call: TRBV20-1

cdr3_nt: TGTGCCAGCCTGAGGGGGGCGGTGAACACTGAAGCTTTCTTT
cdr3_aa: CASLRGAVNTEAFF
j_call: TRBJ1-1
d_call: NA
clone_size: once
v_call: TRBV5-6

cdr3_nt: TGTGCCAGTAGTAAGGACCGCGCAACTAATGAAAAACTGTTTTTT
cdr3_aa: CASSKDRATNEKLFF
j_call: TRBJ1-4
d_call: NA
clone_size: NA
v_call: TRBV19

cdr3_nt: TGTGCCAGCAGCGTAGGGACTAGCGGGACTTACGAGCAGTACTTC
cdr3_aa: CASSVGTSGTYEQYF
j_call: TRBJ2-7
d_call: TRBD2
clone_size: many
v_call: TRBV9

cdr3_nt: TGTGCCACCAGTGATAGGACAGGGGGTCCTAGCGGGAGGATTGATGAGCAGTTCTTC
cdr3_aa: CATSDRTGGPSGRIDEQFF
j_call: TRBJ2-1
d_call: NA
clone_size: NA
v_call: TRBV24-1

cdr3_nt: TGTGCCAGCAGTCGCGGGACAGGGGACAATCAGCCCCAGCATTTT
cdr3_aa: CASSRGTGDNQPQHF
j_call: TRBJ1-5
d_call: TRBD1
clone_size: NA
v_call: TRBV10-3

cdr3_nt: TGTGCCAGCAGTTACAGGGATCGGGAGACCCAGTACTTC
cdr3_aa: CASSYRDRETQYF
j_call: TRBJ2-5
d_call: NA
clone_size: NA
v_call: TRBV6-1

cdr3_nt: TGTGCCATCAGTGAGCCACTAGCGGCCAGCTCCTACGAGCAGTACTTC
cdr3_aa: CAISEPLAASSYEQYF
j_call: TRBJ2-7
d_call: TRBD2
clone_size: NA
v_call: TRBV10-3

cdr3_nt: TGTGCCAGTAGTATCGGACAGGGGGTAGGTTACGAGCAGTACTTC
cdr3_aa: CASSIGQGVGYEQYF
j_call: TRBJ2-7
d_call: TRBD1
clone_size: few
v_call: TRBV19

cdr3_nt: TGTGCCAGCAGTACAGGGGGCCCTTATGGCTACACCTTC
cdr3_aa: CASSTGGPYGYTF
j_call: TRBJ1-2
d_call: TRBD1
clone_size: NA
v_call: TRBV2

cdr3_nt: TGTGCCAGCAGTTCCTGGGGACAGGGCACTGAAGCTTTCTTT
cdr3_aa: CASSSWGQGTEAFF
j_call: TRBJ1-1
d_call: TRBD1
clone_size: once
v_call: TRBV11-2